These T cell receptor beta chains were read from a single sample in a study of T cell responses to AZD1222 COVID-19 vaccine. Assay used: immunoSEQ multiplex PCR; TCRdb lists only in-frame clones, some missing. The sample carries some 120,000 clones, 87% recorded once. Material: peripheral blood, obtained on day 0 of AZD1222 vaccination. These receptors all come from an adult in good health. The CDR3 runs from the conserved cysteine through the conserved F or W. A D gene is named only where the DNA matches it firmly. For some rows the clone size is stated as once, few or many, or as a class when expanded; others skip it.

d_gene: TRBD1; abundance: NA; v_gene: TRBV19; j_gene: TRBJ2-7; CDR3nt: TGTGCCAGTAGTTCAACCTTCGCGAGGACAGGGGACCCCTACGAGCAGTACTTC; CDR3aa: CASSSTFARTGDPYEQYF
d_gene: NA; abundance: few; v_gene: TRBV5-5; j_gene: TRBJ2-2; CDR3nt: TGTGCCAGCAGCTTGTTTTTCGGAGGAACCGGGGAGCTGTTTTTT; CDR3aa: CASSLFFGGTGELFF
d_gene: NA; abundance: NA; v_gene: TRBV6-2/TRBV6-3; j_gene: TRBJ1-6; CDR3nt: TGTGCCAGCAGTTACTTAGGTTTTAGGGATTCACCCCTCCACTTT; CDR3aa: CASSYLGFRDSPLHF
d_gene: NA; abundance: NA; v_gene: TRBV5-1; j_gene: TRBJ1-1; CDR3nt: TGCGCCAGCAGCTTGGACGTTGGCACTGAAGCTTTCTTT; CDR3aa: CASSLDVGTEAFF
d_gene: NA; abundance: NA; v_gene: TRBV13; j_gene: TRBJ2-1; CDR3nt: TGTGCCAGCAGCCCTCGGCCAGGGTACAATGAGCAGTTCTTC; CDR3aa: CASSPRPGYNEQFF
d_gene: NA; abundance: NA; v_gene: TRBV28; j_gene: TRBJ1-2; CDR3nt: TGTGCCAGCAGTTTGGCGGGCAATGGCTACACCTTC; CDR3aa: CASSLAGNGYTF
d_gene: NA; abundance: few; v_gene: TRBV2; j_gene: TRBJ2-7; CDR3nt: TGTGCCAGCACCACATTCTACGAGCAGTACTTC; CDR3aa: CASTTFYEQYF
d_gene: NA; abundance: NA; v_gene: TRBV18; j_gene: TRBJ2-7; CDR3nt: TGTGCCAGCTCACTACAGGGACGATACGAGCAGTACTTC; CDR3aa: CASSLQGRYEQYF
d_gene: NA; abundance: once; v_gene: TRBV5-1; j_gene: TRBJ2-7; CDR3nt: TGCGCCAGCATGGAAGTCGGCGAGCAGTACTTC; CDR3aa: CASMEVGEQYF
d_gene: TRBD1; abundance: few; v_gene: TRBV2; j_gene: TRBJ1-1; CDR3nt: TGTGCCAGCAGTGACCTCCGGGACAGGGTTGAAGCTTTCTTT; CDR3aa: CASSDLRDRVEAFF
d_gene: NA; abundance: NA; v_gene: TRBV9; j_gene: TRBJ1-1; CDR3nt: TGTGCCAGCAGCGTAGCTTTAGGGACTGAAGCTTTCTTT; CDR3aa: CASSVALGTEAFF
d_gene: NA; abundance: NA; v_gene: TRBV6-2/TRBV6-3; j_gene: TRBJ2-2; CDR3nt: TGTGCCAGCAGTTCGACGGCAAGGTTTGGGGAGCTGTTTTTT; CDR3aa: CASSSTARFGELFF
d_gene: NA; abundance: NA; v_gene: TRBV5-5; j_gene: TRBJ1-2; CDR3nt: TGTGCCAGCAGCCGCCTGGGGGGATCCCCTGGCTACACCTTC; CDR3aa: CASSRLGGSPGYTF
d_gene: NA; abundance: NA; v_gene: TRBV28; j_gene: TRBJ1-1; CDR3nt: TGTGCCAGCAGTTCCCCCGAGGGGTTCTACACTGAAGCTTTCTTT; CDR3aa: CASSSPEGFYTEAFF
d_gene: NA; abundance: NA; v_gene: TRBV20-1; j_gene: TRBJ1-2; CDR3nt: TGCAGTGCTTGGACTCACTATGGCTACACCTTC; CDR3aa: CSAWTHYGYTF
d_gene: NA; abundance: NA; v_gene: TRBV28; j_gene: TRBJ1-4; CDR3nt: TGTGCCAGCAGTTTAAGGCAGGGGAATGAAAAACTGTTTTTT; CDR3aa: CASSLRQGNEKLFF
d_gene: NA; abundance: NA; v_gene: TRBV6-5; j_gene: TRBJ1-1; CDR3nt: TGTGCCTGCACTCCGGGGGCGAGACGTTCAGAAGCTTTCTTT; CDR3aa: CACTPGARRSEAFF
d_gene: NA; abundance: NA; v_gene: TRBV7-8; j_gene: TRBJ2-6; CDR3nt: TGTGCCAGCAGCGGGGCGTGGTCGTCTGGGGCCAACGTCCTGACTTTC; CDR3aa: CASSGAWSSGANVLTF
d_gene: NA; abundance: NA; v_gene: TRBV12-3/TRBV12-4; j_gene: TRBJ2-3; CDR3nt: TGTGCCAGCAGCCCCAAGCCGGATACGCAGTATTTT; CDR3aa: CASSPKPDTQYF
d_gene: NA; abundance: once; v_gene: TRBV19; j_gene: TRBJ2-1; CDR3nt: TGTGCCAGTAGTACCCGGACAGTGAGAGATGAGCAGTTCTTC; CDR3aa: CASSTRTVRDEQFF
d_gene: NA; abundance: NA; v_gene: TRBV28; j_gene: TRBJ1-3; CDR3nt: TGTGCCAGCAGTTTAGGTGTGCTTGGTGGAAACACCATATATTTT; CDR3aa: CASSLGVLGGNTIYF
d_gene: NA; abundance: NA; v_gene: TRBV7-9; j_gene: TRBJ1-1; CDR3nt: TGTGCCAGCAGCTTCCCGTGGAGGTTACTGGGTATGAACACTGAAGCTTTCTTT; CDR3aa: CASSFPWRLLGMNTEAFF
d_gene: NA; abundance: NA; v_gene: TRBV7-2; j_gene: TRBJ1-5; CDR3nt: TGTGCCAGCAGCTTTAACCTGGGCAATCAGCCCCAGCATTTT; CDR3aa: CASSFNLGNQPQHF
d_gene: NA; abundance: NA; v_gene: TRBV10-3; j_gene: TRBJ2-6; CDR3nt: TGTGCCATCAGTGAGTCGACCAGACTCTCTGGGGCCAACGTCCTGACTTTC; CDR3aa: CAISESTRLSGANVLTF
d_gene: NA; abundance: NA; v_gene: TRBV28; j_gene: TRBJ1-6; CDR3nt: TGTGCCAGCAGTTTATCCCCGGGACACTCGCCCGTGGCCCTCCACTTT; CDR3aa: CASSLSPGHSPVALHF
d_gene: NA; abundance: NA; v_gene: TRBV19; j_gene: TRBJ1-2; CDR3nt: TGTGCCAGTAGTATTGGAGTTGGCGGCTACACCTTC; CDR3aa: CASSIGVGGYTF
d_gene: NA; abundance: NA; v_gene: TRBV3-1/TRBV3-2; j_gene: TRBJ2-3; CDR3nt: TGTGCCAGCAGCCCCGGGACCGCCAACACAGATACGCAGTATTTT; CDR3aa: CASSPGTANTDTQYF
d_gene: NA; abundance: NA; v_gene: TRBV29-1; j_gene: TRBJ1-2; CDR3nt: TGCAGCGTTGAGAGGTCAGGGTCTCGCTACACCTTC; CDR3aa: CSVERSGSRYTF
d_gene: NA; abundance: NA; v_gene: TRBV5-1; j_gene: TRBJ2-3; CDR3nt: TGCGCCAGCAGCTCACTAGGCCCAGATACGCAGTATTTT; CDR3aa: CASSSLGPDTQYF
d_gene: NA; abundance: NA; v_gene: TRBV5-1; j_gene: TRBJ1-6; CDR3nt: TGCGCCAGCAGCTTAGAGGGGAGCTCCTATAATTCACCCCTCCACTTT; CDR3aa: CASSLEGSSYNSPLHF
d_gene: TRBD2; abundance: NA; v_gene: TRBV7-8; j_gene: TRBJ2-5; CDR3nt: TGTGCCACCGCGGGGGGCGGAGAGACCCAGTACTTC; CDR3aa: CATAGGGETQYF
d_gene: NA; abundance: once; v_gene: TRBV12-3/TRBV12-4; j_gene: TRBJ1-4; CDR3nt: TGTGCCAGCAGTGTGGGTGAAAAACTGTTTTTT; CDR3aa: CASSVGEKLFF
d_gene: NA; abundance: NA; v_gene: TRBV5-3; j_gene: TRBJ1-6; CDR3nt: TGTGCCAGAAGCTTTTTGTCACCCCTCCACTTT; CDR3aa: CARSFLSPLHF
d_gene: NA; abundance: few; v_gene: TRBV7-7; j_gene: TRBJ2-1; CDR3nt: TGTGCCAGCAGCTTAGGAGAGTACAATGAGCAGTTCTTC; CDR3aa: CASSLGEYNEQFF
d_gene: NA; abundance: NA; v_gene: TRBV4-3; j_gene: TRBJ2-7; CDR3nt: TGCGCCAGCAGCCGCCAAAGTCAAATAGGGTCTGGGGAGCAGTACTTC; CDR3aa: CASSRQSQIGSGEQYF
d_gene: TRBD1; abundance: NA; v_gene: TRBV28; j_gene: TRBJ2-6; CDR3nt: TGTGCCAGCAGTTCACAGGGGTCTGGGGCCAACGTCCTGACTTTC; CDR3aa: CASSSQGSGANVLTF
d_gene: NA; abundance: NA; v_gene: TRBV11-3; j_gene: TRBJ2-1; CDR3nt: TGTGCCAGCAGCTTAGGAGTGTACAATGAGCAGTTCTTC; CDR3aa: CASSLGVYNEQFF
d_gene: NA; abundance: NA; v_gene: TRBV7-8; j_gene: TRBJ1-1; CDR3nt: TGTGCCACCACCTCCGGGGGAACTGGGGGGAACACTGAAGCTTTCTTT; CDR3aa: CATTSGGTGGNTEAFF
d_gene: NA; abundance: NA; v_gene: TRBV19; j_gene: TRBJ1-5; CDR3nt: TGTGCCTCAATAACGGGACCCAATAGCAATCAGCCCCAGCATTTT; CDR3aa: CASITGPNSNQPQHF
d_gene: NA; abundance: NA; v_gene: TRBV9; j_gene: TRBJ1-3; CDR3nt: TGTGCCAGCAGCCCCAACACGGCTGGAAACACCATATATTTT; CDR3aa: CASSPNTAGNTIYF
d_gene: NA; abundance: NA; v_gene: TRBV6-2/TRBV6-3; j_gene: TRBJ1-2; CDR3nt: TGTGCCAGCAGCGAGTCTAACGTGGGGGGCTCGGATGGCTACACCTTC; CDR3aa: CASSESNVGGSDGYTF
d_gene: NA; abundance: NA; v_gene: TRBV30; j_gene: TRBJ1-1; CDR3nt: TGTGCCTGGAGCCCGGGACTGAACACTGAAGCTTTCTTT; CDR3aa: CAWSPGLNTEAFF
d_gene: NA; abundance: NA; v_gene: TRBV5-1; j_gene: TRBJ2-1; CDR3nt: TGCGCCAGCAGCTTAATGACAGGCAATGAGCAGTTCTTC; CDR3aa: CASSLMTGNEQFF
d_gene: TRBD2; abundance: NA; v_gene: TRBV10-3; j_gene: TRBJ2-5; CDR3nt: TGTGCCATCAGTGAGTCGGGAGCGGGGGCGCAAGAGACCCAGTACTTC; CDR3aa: CAISESGAGAQETQYF
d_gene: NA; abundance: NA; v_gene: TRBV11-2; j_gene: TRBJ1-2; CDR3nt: TGTGCCAGCAGCGCAGACCCAAGTAACTATGGCTACACCTTC; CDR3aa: CASSADPSNYGYTF
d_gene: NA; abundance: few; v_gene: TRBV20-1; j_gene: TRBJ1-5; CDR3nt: TGCAGTGCTAGTATGAAGGAACAGCCCCAGCATTTT; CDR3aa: CSASMKEQPQHF
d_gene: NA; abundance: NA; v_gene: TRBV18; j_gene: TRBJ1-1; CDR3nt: TGTGCCAGCTCACCAAGGGGGTTGGTCACTGAAGCTTTCTTT; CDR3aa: CASSPRGLVTEAFF
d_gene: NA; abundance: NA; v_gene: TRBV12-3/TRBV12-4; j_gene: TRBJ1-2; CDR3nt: TGTGCCAGCAGTTTACCGTCCTATGGCTACACCTTC; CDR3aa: CASSLPSYGYTF
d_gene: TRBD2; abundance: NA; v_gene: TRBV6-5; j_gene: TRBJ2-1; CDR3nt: TGTGCCAGCTGTAATCGGGCGGGGGGAAGGAATGAGCAGTTCTTC; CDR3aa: CASCNRAGGRNEQFF
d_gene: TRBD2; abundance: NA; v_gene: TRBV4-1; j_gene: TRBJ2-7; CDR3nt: TGCGCCAGCAGCCAAGTCCTAACTAGCGGGGCTTACGAGCAGTACTTC; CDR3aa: CASSQVLTSGAYEQYF
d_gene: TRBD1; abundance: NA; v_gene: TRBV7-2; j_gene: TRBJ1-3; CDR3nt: TGTGCCAGCAGCTTAGTGAAGGACAGGCACTCTGGAAACACCATATATTTT; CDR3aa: CASSLVKDRHSGNTIYF
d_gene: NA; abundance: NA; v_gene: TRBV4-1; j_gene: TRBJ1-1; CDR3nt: TGCGCCAGCAGCCAAGAAGGGCAGGGGTACGGAAGGGCTGAAGCTTTCTTT; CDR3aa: CASSQEGQGYGRAEAFF